These 31 T cell receptor beta chains came from one sample sequenced in a study of CD4+ T cells in melanoma. The protocol was immunoSEQ multiplex PCR, while the TCRdb copy is restricted to in-frame clones and leaves out a portion. Of over 45,000 clones in the sample, 60% to 80% are singletons; the top ten hold approximately 5%. The source material was tumor tissue. The source is a human donor with melanoma.

The sample holds a few counts of this clone. This chain links TRBV10-3 with TRBJ2-1, with 8 bases fitting TRBD2. Losses at the gene ends were 7 bases for V and 8 bases for J; bases not matched to a gene: 10. In germline, CDR1 is ENHRY, CDR2 SYGVKD. This CDR3 region has 14 residues. CDR3: CAITQGSGADEQFF. The DNA for the CDR3 is TGTGCCATCACCCAGGGTAGCGGGGCCGATGAGCAGTTCTTC.

This chain joins TRBV2 and TRBJ2-5; 7 nucleotides match TRBD1. From germline, CDR1 is SNHLY and CDR2 FYNNEI. The CDR3 extends over 16 amino acids. V lost 4 bases to trimming and J lost 4 bases; unmatched junction nucleotides: 12. CDR3 nucleotide sequence: TGTGCCAGCAGTGGCTTTCAAGGACAGGTCGGAGAGACCCAGTACTTC. Protein: CASSGFQGQVGETQYF.

In this sample, this clone turned up once. This chain joins TRBV18 and TRBJ1-1; 8 bases are a match to TRBD1. In germline, CDR1 is KGHSH, CDR2 LQKENI. Germline trimming cut 2 bases from V and 0 bases from J; bases unmatched to any gene: 2. The CDR3 loop spans 15 amino acids. CDR3 protein: CASSPGTGMNTEAFF. CDR3 in DNA: TGTGCCAGCTCACCAGGGACAGGAATGAACACTGAAGCTTTCTTT. The whole variable domain, remainder taken from reference TRBV18 and TRBJ1-1, is NAGVMQNPRHLVRRRGQEARLRCSPMKGHSHVYWYRQLPEEGLKFMVYLQKENIIDESGMPKERFSAEFPKEGPSILRIQQVVRGDSAAYFCASSPGTGMNTEAFFGQGTRLTVV.

The rearrangement uses TRBV9 and TRBJ2-2; 7 bases fit TRBD1. The CDR3 contains 16 residues. Germline V CDR1 and CDR2: SGDLS, YYNGEE. Trimming took 0 bases from V and 3 from J; bases not matched to a gene: 5. DNA for the CDR3: TGTGCCAGCAGCGTAGACGTCCAGGGGGACACCGGGGAGCTGTTTTTT. It encodes CASSVDVQGDTGELFF.

This clone was counted many times. The V call is TRBV18, the J call TRBJ1-3; perhaps TRBD1 as D (5 bases). The CDR3 is 18 residues long. With 6 bases removed from V and 4 bases from J, the gap between germline ends came to 25 bases. Germline V gene data show CDR1 as KGHSH and CDR2 as LQKENI. CDR3 DNA sequence: TGTGCCAGCTCCCTCCGATGGGAAGGGACTGTGTACGGAAACACCATATATTTT. This codes for CASSLRWEGTVYGNTIYF.

The rearrangement links TRBV9 to TRBJ1-1; possible D gene TRBD1, 6 bases. Germline CDR1 reads SGDLS; CDR2 reads YYNGEE. The CDR3 has 13 amino acids. V lost 3 bases to trimming and J lost 6 bases, with 12 bases between them. The CDR3, as DNA: TGTGCCAGCAGCGGCACAGGGAAGCCTGAAGCTTTCTTT. Translating it yields CASSGTGKPEAFF. Full variable domain (remainder filled in from reference TRBV9 and TRBJ1-1): DSGVTQTPKHLITATGQRVTLRCSPRSGDLSVYWYQQSLDQGLQFLIQYYNGEERAKGNILERFSAQQFPDLHSELNLSSLELGDSALYFCASSGTGKPEAFFGQGTRLTVV.

This sequence joins TRBV11-1 and TRBJ1-5; 10 positions agree with TRBD1. J was trimmed by 4 bases and V by 6 bases; bases with no gene match: 6. Germline V gene lookup returns CDR1 SGHAT and CDR2 FQDESV (reference sequence). This CDR3 contains 15 residues. In DNA form, the CDR3 reads TGTGCCAGCAGGCCGCTGGGACAGGGGAATCAGCCCCAGCATTTT. Amino acid sequence: CASRPLGQGNQPQHF. The whole variable domain, filled in from reference TRBV11-1 and TRBJ1-5, reads EAEVAQSPRYKITEKSQAVAFWCDPISGHATLYWYRQILGQGPELLVQFQDESVVDDSQLPKDRFSAERLKGVDSTLKIQPAELGDSAMYLCASRPLGQGNQPQHFGDGTRLSIL.

The chain couples TRBV4-3 to TRBJ1-3; D is uncertain. V was clipped by 1 base and J by 3 bases, with 10 bases between them. The CDR3 totals 15 residues. Looked up from germline, CDR1 is LGHNA and CDR2 is YSLEER. The CDR3 loop is CASSQAWAFGNTIYF. For the CDR3, the DNA is TGCGCCAGCAGCCAAGCTTGGGCTTTTGGAAACACCATATATTTT.

The sample holds many counts of this clone. The chain links TRBV2 to TRBJ2-7; a possible D gene is TRBD2 (7 bases). V was cut by 4 bases and J by 6 bases, with 16 bases left in between. The CDR3 totals 14 residues. Germline CDR1 SNHLY, CDR2 FYNNEI. The CDR3 region is CASSVRQAGVEQYF. In DNA, the CDR3 is TGTGCCAGCAGTGTTCGACAGGCGGGGGTCGAGCAGTACTTC.

The chain couples TRBV29-1 to TRBJ2-2; D remains ambiguous. This CDR3 has 13 residues. Between the trimmed V and J ends, which lost 4 bases and 1 base, there was a span of 7 bases. Looked up from germline, CDR1 is SQVTM and CDR2 is ANQGSEA. This CDR3 reads CSVVLQNTGELFF. CDR3 nucleotides: TGCAGCGTTGTATTGCAGAACACCGGGGAGCTGTTTTTT.

In this sample, this clone turned up a few times. DNA for the CDR3: TGCGCCAGCAGCCAGATGGTGACAGGGGGGGGTCAGCCCCAGCATTTT. Translation: CASSQMVTGGGQPQHF. V is TRBV4-3 and J is TRBJ1-5, with 9 positions matching TRBD1. The CDR3 sequence is 16 residues long. The J segment lost 6 bases and the V segment lost 3 bases, leaving 9 bases of the junction unmatched. The V gene's germline CDR1 is LGHNA and CDR2 YSLEER.

This clone is medium-sized in the sample. CDR3 loop: CASSDWWGSSQETQYF. CDR3 DNA sequence: TGTGCCAGCAGTGACTGGTGGGGGTCCAGCCAAGAGACCCAGTACTTC. V usage is TRBV2 and J usage is TRBJ2-5; D may match TRBD1 or TRBD2 (5 bases each). The CDR3 extends over 16 amino acids. V dropped 3 bases and J dropped 1 base, with 15 bases sitting between them. Germline values: CDR1 SNHLY, CDR2 FYNNEI.

The count of this clone is one. This chain connects TRBV9 to TRBJ2-1; 11 bases align to TRBD1. V lost 2 bases and J lost 7; bases outside the gene matches: 8. CDR3 size: 16 residues. Looked up from germline, CDR1 is SGDLS and CDR2 is YYNGEE. The CDR3 region has the DNA TGTGCCAGCAGCGTTGGGACAGGGGGTGGGTTAAATGAGCAGTTCTTC. It codes for CASSVGTGGGLNEQFF.

The chain is built from TRBV9 and TRBJ2-3; D remains ambiguous. Germline CDR1 SGDLS, CDR2 YYNGEE. V was trimmed by 5 bases and J by 5 bases, leaving 6 bases between them. The CDR3 totals 11 residues. CDR3 amino acids: CASSVQDTQYF. As DNA, the CDR3 is TGTGCCAGCAGTGTCCAAGATACGCAGTATTTT.

The table lists this clone with a count of one. This chain uses TRBV19 with TRBJ2-1; D not certain. Germline V lookup: CDR1 LNHDA, CDR2 SQIVND (reference sequence). V lost 5 bases, J lost 10 bases, and 18 bases lay in between. This CDR3 is built from 14 residues. The CDR3 is CASSPPPGGEEQFF. In DNA, the CDR3 is TGTGCCAGTAGTCCTCCCCCGGGCGGTGAAGAGCAGTTCTTC.

The chain couples TRBV5-1 to TRBJ1-2; tentative D call: TRBD1 (6 bases). The CDR3 has 12 residues. Trimming removed 6 bases from V and 6 bases from J, with 12 bases in between. Germline V gene lookup returns CDR1 SGHRS and CDR2 YFSETQ. CDR3 in DNA: TGCGCCAGCAAGGAGGGGGGCGATGGCTACACCTTC. Amino acid sequence: CASKEGGDGYTF.

This clone was detected only once. This rearrangement joins TRBV7-3 to TRBJ1-2; D unresolved. V gave up 4 bases and J gave up 0 bases, with 21 bases separating them. Germline CDR1 SGHTA, CDR2 FQGTGA. The CDR3 extends over 18 amino acids. CDR3 region: CASSSRPAADRANYGYTF. CDR3 in DNA: TGTGCCAGCAGCTCCCGCCCGGCGGCGGACCGGGCTAACTATGGCTACACCTTC.

This chain connects TRBV5-6 to TRBJ2-1, with 7 bases fitting TRBD1. The CDR3 has 14 amino acids. Germline V gene sequence: CDR1 SGHDT, CDR2 YYEEEE. Germline trimming cut 5 bases from V and 4 bases from J; bases unmatched to any gene: 6. CDR3 bases: TGTGCCAGCAGAACAGGGGCCGGGTACAATGAGCAGTTCTTC. Residues: CASRTGAGYNEQFF. The whole variable domain, remainder taken from reference TRBV5-6 and TRBJ2-1, is DAGVTQSPTHLIKTRGQQVTLRCSPKSGHDTVSWYQQALGQGPQFIFQYYEEEERQRGNFPDRFSGHQFPNYSSELNVNALLLGDSALYLCASRTGAGYNEQFFGPGTRLTVL.

This chain links TRBV30 with TRBJ1-1; the match to TRBD1 covers 7 bases. The germline V gene encodes CDR1 GTSNPN and CDR2 SVGIG (reference sequence). After removal of 5 bases from V and 3 bases from J, the junction contained 9 bases not matched to a gene. The CDR3 loop spans 14 amino acids. This CDR3 is CAWGLRGFDTEAFF. The CDR3 nucleotides read TGTGCCTGGGGCCTCAGGGGGTTCGACACTGAAGCTTTCTTT.

V is TRBV5-1 and J is TRBJ2-7, with D maybe TRBD1 (5 bases). Germline V CDR1 and CDR2: SGHRS, YFSETQ. This CDR3 is 16 amino acids long. Deletions cut 2 bases from V and 4 bases from J, with 19 bases between. CDR3 DNA: TGCGCCAGCAGCTTCACCACCTACGACAGAGCTTACGAGCAGTACTTC. This gives the protein CASSFTTYDRAYEQYF. The full variable domain, with the rest looked up from reference TRBV5-1 and TRBJ2-7, is KAGVTQTPRYLIKTRGQQVTLSCSPISGHRSVSWYQQTPGQGLQFLFEYFSETQRNKGNFPGRFSGRQFSNSRSEMNVSTLELGDSALYLCASSFTTYDRAYEQYFGPGTRLTVT.

This sequence joins TRBV11-2 and TRBJ1-5, with D perhaps matching TRBD1 (5 bases). CDR1 is SGHAT, CDR2 FQNNGV, per germline. V lost 3 bases and J 6 bases, leaving 21 bases between the germline ends. This CDR3 is 17 amino acids long. CDR3 nucleotide sequence: TGTGCCAGCAGCTTGGGTCCGACGGGCAGGGAAGGTCAGCCCCAGCATTTT. Protein sequence: CASSLGPTGREGQPQHF.

The sample holds one count of this clone. This sequence joins TRBV2 and TRBJ1-1, with D unresolved. Trimming pared 4 bases from V and 1 base from J, leaving 7 bases between. The CDR3 spans 13 residues. Germline loops: CDR1 SNHLY, CDR2 FYNNEI. The CDR3 is CASSGSGNTEAFF. In nucleotides, the CDR3 is TGTGCCAGCAGTGGTTCCGGGAACACTGAAGCTTTCTTT.

The table lists this clone with a count of one. The chain carries TRBV23-1 and TRBJ2-5; 9 bases line up with TRBD1. The J call may not be correct, given that the DNA end is closer to TRBJ2-7. TRBV23-1 is an open reading frame whose function is uncertain. The CDR3 is 15 residues long. CDR3 region: CASSHTGQGSYEQYF. The CDR3 nucleotides read TGCGCCAGCAGTCATACGGGACAGGGCTCCTACGAGCAGTACTTC.

J is TRBJ1-2 and V is TRBV7-9; D is undetermined. The V gene lost 1 base and the J gene lost 8 bases, with 8 bases spanning the gap. Germline V CDR1 and CDR2: SEHNR, FQNEAQ (reference sequence). This CDR3 has 12 residues. The CDR3 protein is CASSLGVWGYTF. The CDR3 region has the DNA TGTGCCAGCAGCTTAGGGGTATGGGGCTACACCTTC.

This chain links TRBV30 with TRBJ1-2, with 10 positions matching TRBD1. CDR1 and CDR2 from the germline V gene are GTSNPN and SVGIG (reference sequence). The CDR3 is 13 residues long. Trimming removed 3 bases from V and 5 bases from J; junction bases left unmatched: 3. The CDR3 is CAWSWDRGYGYTF. CDR3 nucleotides: TGTGCCTGGAGCTGGGACAGGGGATATGGCTACACCTTC.

The CDR3 DNA reads as TGTGCCAGCAGCGGGACGCGGGACGAGCAGTACTTC. It is translated as CASSGTRDEQYF. This chain connects TRBV2 to TRBJ2-7; D is tentatively TRBD1 or TRBD2 (5 bases each). The CDR3 length is 12 residues. From germline, CDR1 is SNHLY and CDR2 FYNNEI. Trimming took off 6 bases at V and 5 bases at J, with 11 bases between the two ends.

The chain has TRBV28 and TRBJ2-7; 9 bases fit TRBD1. Germline V gives CDR1 MDHEN, CDR2 SYDVKM. V lost 2 bases, J lost 3 bases, and 2 bases stayed unmatched. This CDR3 is 14 amino acids long. The CDR3 sequence is CASSLGTGLYEQYF. As DNA, the CDR3 is TGTGCCAGCAGTTTAGGGACAGGGCTCTACGAGCAGTACTTC. Full variable domain (outside the CDR3, taken from reference TRBV28 and TRBJ2-7): DVKVTQSSRYLVKRTGEKVFLECVQDMDHENMFWYRQDPGLGLRLIYFSYDVKMKEKGDIPEGYSVSREKKERFSLILESASTNQTSMYLCASSLGTGLYEQYFGPGTRLTVT.

The chain employs TRBV19 and TRBJ2-1; 8 bases map to TRBD2. Unmatched junction bases numbered 11, after V lost 9 bases and J lost 10 bases. Germline V gene data show CDR1 as LNHDA and CDR2 as SQIVND (reference sequence). The CDR3 extends over 13 amino acids. The chain's CDR3 is CASSIVAGKEQFF. The CDR3 coding sequence is TGTGCCAGCTCGATAGTAGCGGGGAAAGAGCAGTTCTTC.

This clone appeared a single time. The CDR3 nucleotides read TGTGCCAGCAGCGTGCGGGGGGACACTGAAGCTTTCTTT. Translation gives CASSVRGDTEAFF. The V call is TRBV9, the J call TRBJ1-1; a possible D gene is TRBD1 (5 bases). V dropped 2 bases and J dropped 3 bases, with 8 bases sitting between them. The CDR3 runs to 13 residues. Germline CDR1 is SGDLS and CDR2 is YYNGEE.

The rearrangement links TRBV7-9 to TRBJ2-3; TRBD2 agrees at 11 bases. The CDR3 sequence is 17 residues long. Germline V gene sequence: CDR1 SEHNR, CDR2 FQNEAQ (reference sequence). V dropped 3 bases and J dropped 2; count of bases not matched to a gene: 7. The CDR3 nucleotides read TGTGCCAGCAGCTTCGTAGCGGGGGGGCCTGTCACAGATACGCAGTATTTT. Its translation: CASSFVAGGPVTDTQYF.

By its share, this clone is large. The chain combines TRBV9 with TRBJ2-5; D call uncertain. Trimming took off 2 bases at V and 2 bases at J, with 10 bases between the two ends. The germline CDR1 and CDR2 sequences are SGDLS and YYNGEE. CDR3 length equals 14 residues. The CDR3 is CASSVTNRQETQYF. CDR3 bases: TGTGCCAGCAGCGTTACCAACCGACAAGAGACCCAGTACTTC.